The entry below describes one TCR beta chain. This sample is part of a study of blood T cell repertoires in COVID-19. Study overall: Samples came from the United States, Italy and Spain, spanning acute and convalescent COVID-19. From T cells, B-cell-depleted T cells, or PBMCs came the material, which was cDNA or gDNA.

The CDR3 spans 15 residues. The germline V gene encodes CDR1 MNHEY and CDR2 SVGAGI. V gave up 0 bases and J gave up 0 bases, with 8 bases separating them. Profiled with immunoSEQ multiplex PCR; TCRdb holds only in-frame clones, not every one. The sample lists 50,000 or so clones, roughly nine tenths occurring once. The specimen sequenced was peripheral blood. This chain connects TRBV6-5 to TRBJ1-1; no definite D call. The clonotype was recovered from a human donor in a cohort sampled during active COVID-19. CDR3 residues: CASSYSYAMNTEAFF. The CDR3 DNA is TGTGCCAGCAGTTACTCTTACGCTATGAACACTGAAGCTTTCTTT.